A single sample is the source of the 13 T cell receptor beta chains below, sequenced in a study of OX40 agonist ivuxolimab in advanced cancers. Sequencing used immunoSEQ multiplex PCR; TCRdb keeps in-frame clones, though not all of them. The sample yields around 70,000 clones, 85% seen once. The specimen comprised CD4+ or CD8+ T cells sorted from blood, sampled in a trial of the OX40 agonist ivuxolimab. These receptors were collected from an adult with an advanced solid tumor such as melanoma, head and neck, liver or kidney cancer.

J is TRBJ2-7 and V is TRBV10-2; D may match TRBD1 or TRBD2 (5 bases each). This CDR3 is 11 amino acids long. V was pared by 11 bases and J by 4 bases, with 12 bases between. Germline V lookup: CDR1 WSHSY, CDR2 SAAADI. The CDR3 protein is CASLGVYEQYF. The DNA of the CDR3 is TGCGCCTCTTTGGGGGTGTACGAGCAGTACTTC.

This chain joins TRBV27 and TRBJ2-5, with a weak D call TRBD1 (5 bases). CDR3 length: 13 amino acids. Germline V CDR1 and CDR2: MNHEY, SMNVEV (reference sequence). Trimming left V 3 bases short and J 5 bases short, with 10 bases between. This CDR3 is CASSLDIRETQYF. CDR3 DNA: TGTGCCAGCAGTTTGGACATTAGGGAGACCCAGTACTTC.

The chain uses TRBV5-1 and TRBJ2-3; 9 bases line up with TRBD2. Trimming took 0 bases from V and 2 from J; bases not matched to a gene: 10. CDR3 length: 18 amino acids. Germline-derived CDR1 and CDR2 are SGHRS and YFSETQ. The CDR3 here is CASSLGGGAPTPTDTQYF. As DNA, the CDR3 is TGCGCCAGCAGCTTGGGCGGGGGGGCCCCTACCCCCACAGATACGCAGTATTTT.

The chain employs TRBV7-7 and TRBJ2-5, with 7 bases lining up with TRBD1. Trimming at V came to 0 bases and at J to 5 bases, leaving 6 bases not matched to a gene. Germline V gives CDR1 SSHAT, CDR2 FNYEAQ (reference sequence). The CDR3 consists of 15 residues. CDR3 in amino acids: CASSLAQGRWETQYF. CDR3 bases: TGTGCCAGCAGCTTAGCACAGGGGCGTTGGGAGACCCAGTACTTC.

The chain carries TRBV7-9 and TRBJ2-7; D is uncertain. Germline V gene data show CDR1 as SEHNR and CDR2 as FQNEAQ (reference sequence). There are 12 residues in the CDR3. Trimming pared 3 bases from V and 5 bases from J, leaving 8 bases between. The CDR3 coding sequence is TGTGCCAGCAGCTTCCGCCGGGACGAGCAGTACTTC. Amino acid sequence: CASSFRRDEQYF. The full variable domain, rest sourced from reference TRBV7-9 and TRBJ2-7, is DTGVSQNPRHKITKRGQNVTFRCDPISEHNRLYWYRQTLGQGPEFLTYFQNEAQLEKSRLLSDRFSAERPKGSFSTLEIQRTEQGDSAMYLCASSFRRDEQYFGPGTRLTVT.

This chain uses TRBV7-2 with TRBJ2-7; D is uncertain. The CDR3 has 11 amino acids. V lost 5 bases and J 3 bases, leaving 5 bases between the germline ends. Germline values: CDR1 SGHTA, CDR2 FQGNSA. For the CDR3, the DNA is TGTGCCAGCAGCCTCAGCTACGAGCAGTACTTC. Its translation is CASSLSYEQYF.

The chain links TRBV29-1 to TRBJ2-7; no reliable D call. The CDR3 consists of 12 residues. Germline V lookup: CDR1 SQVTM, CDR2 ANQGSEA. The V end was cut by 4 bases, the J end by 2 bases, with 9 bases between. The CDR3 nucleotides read TGCAGCGTTGCATGGCAGCCCTACGAGCAGTACTTC. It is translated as CSVAWQPYEQYF.

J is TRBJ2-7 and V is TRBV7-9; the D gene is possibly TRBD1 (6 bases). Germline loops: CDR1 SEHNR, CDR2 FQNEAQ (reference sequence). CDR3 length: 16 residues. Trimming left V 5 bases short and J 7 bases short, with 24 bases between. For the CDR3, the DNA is TGTGCCAGCAGCCCAAGAGGGGGACATCTAATGGGGGAGCAGTACTTC. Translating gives CASSPRGGHLMGEQYF.

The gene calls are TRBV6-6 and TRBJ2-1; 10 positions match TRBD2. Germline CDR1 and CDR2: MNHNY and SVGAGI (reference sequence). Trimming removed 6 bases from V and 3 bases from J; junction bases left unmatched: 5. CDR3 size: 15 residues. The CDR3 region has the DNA TGTGCCAGCAGGTCTAGCGGGGGCGTCTACAATGAGCAGTTCTTC. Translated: CASRSSGGVYNEQFF.

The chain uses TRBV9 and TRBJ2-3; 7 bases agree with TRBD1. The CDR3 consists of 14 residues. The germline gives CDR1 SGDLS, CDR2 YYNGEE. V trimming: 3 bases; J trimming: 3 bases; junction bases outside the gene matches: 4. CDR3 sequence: CASSAPRGTDTQYF. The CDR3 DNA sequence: TGTGCCAGCAGCGCCCCCAGGGGGACAGATACGCAGTATTTT.

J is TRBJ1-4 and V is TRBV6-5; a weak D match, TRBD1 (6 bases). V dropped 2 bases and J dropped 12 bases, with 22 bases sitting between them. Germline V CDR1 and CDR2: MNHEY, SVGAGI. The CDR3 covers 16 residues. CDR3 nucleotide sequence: TGTGCCAGCAGTTACCAGTACCCTCCAGGGGTGACGGAACTGTTTTTT. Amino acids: CASSYQYPPGVTELFF.

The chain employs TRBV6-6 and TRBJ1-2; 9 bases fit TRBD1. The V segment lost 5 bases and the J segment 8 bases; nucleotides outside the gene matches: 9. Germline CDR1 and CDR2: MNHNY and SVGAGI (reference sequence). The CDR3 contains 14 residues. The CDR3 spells CASSAQQGARGYTF. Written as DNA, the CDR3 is TGTGCCAGCAGTGCCCAACAGGGGGCGCGGGGCTACACCTTC.

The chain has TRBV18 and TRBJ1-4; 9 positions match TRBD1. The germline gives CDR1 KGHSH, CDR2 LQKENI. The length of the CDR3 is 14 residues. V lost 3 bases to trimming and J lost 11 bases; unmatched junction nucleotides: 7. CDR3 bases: TGTGCCAGCTCACCGGGACAGGGCCGGAGGAAACTGTTTTTT. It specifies CASSPGQGRRKLFF. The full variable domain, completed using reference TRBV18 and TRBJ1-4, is NAGVMQNPRHLVRRRGQEARLRCSPMKGHSHVYWYRQLPEEGLKFMVYLQKENIIDESGMPKERFSAEFPKEGPSILRIQQVVRGDSAAYFCASSPGQGRRKLFFGSGTQLSVL.